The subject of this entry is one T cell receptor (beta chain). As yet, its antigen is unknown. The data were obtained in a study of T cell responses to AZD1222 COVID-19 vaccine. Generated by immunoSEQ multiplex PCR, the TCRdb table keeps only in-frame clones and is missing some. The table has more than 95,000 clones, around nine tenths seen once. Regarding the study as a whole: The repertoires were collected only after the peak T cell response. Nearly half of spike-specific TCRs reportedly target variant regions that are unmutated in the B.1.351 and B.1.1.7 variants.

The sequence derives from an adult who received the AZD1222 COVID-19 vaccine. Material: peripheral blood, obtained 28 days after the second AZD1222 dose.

For the CDR3, the DNA is TGTGCCAGCACGACGGGGGATTGGGACAGGGGAACAGATCGGCCTGGGGCCAACGTCCTGACTTTC. It specifies CASTTGDWDRGTDRPGANVLTF. This sequence joins TRBV27 and TRBJ2-6, with TRBD1 identical over 10 bases. With 7 bases clipped from V and 2 bases from J, the junction kept 23 bases outside the gene matches. The CDR3 runs to 22 residues. CDR1 is MNHEY and CDR2 is SMNVEV in the germline V gene (reference sequence).